The 10 T cell receptor beta chains presented below share a single source sample, sequenced in a study of identical twins. A single record per CDR3 protein comes from TCRdb applying MiXCR to the 5' RACE reads. The data contain more than 1.5 million distinct CDR3 sequences, roughly 35% of them singletons. The sample comprised cord blood. The receptors here all came from a newborn girl in good health.

V is TRBV7-2 and J is TRBJ2-7, with D hard to call. From germline, CDR1 is SGHTA and CDR2 FQGNSA. CDR3 length equals 15 residues. V lost 5 bases, J lost 0 bases, and 14 bases lay in between. The CDR3, as DNA: TGTGCCAGCAGCCCGAAAAAGACAAACTCCTACGAGCAGTACTTC. Translated, it gives CASSPKKTNSYEQYF.

The V gene is TRBV7-4, the J gene TRBJ1-2; D might be TRBD1 (6 bases). CDR1 and CDR2 from the germline V gene are SGHVT and SQSDAQ. With 3 bases removed from V and 0 bases from J, the gap between germline ends came to 17 bases. The CDR3 runs 17 residues. This chain's CDR3 is CASSFFSSDRANYGYTF. The CDR3 DNA is TGTGCCAGCAGCTTTTTTTCCTCGGACAGAGCTAACTATGGCTACACCTTC.

The chain combines TRBV12-3 or TRBV12-4 with TRBJ2-3; no reliable D call. The CDR3 extends over 17 amino acids. The V end lost 1 base, the J end lost 2 bases, and 16 bases lay between the germline ends. CDR3 sequence reads: CASSLGPTVWYTDTQYF. DNA for the CDR3: TGTGCCAGCAGTTTAGGTCCAACCGTCTGGTACACAGATACGCAGTATTTT.

The chain has TRBV28 and TRBJ2-4; D is perhaps TRBD1 (6 bases). TRBJ2-7 matches the DNA end more closely, so the J call is doubtful. The CDR3 length is 13 residues. The germline V gene has CDR1 MDHEN and CDR2 SYDVKM. This CDR3 is CASSRGQMYEQYF. CDR3 in DNA: TGTGCCAGCAGCCGAGGACAGATGTACGAGCAGTACTTC.

The V and J genes are TRBV7-9 and TRBJ2-7; D assignment may be TRBD1 or TRBD2 (5 bases each). The germline gives CDR1 SEHNR, CDR2 FQNEAQ (reference sequence). The CDR3 is 15 amino acids. V lost 5 bases and J 4 bases, leaving 18 bases between the germline ends. In DNA, the CDR3 is TGTGCCAGCAGCCGAGGGGCACTCCTGAAGTACGAGCAGTACTTC. This codes for CASSRGALLKYEQYF.

This chain uses TRBV20-1 with TRBJ2-5; D is perhaps TRBD2 (6 bases). The CDR3 consists of 16 residues. Germline V gene sequence: CDR1 DFQATT, CDR2 SNEGSKA (reference sequence). Trimming took off 0 bases at V and 2 bases at J, with 16 bases between the two ends. The CDR3 DNA is TGCAGTGCTAGAGACCCCAACCGGGACTCACAAGAGACCCAGTACTTC. It translates to CSARDPNRDSQETQYF.

This clonotype came up a few times. The chain is built from TRBV5-1 and TRBJ2-3; D is unclear. Trimming shortened V by 1 base and J by 3 bases, and 9 bases separated the two germline ends. Looked up from germline, CDR1 is SGHRS and CDR2 is YFSETQ. There are 14 residues in the CDR3. The CDR3 is CASSLTLTTDTQYF. The CDR3 nucleotides are TGCGCCAGCAGCTTGACACTGACTACAGATACGCAGTATTTT.

This clonotype was detected once. V and J are TRBV7-2 and TRBJ2-5; 15 bases agree with TRBD2. The CDR3 sequence is 19 residues long. The germline gives CDR1 SGHTA, CDR2 FQGNSA. The V gene end was trimmed by 7 bases and the J gene end by 0 bases; junction bases not matched to a gene: 12. The CDR3 coding sequence is TGTGCCAGCACCAGAACCTCCGGGACTAGCGGGAGGAACCAAGAGACCCAGTACTTC. Protein sequence: CASTRTSGTSGRNQETQYF.

This clonotype showed up just a few times. The genes are TRBV28 and TRBJ2-3; a weak D match, TRBD2 (5 bases). The V gene's germline CDR1 is MDHEN and CDR2 SYDVKM. The CDR3 consists of 14 residues. V was trimmed by 8 bases and J by 5 bases, leaving 17 bases between them. The CDR3 reads CASLTPRAVDTQYF. As DNA, the CDR3 is TGTGCCAGCCTTACCCCTAGAGCGGTAGATACGCAGTATTTT.

The chain combines TRBV20-1 with TRBJ2-5; D uncertain. Looked up from germline, CDR1 is DFQATT and CDR2 is SNEGSKA (reference sequence). The CDR3 runs to 12 residues. V was pared by 1 base and J by 2 bases, with 5 bases between. CDR3 DNA: TGCAGTGCTAGAGCACAGCAAGAGACCCAGTACTTC. Its translation: CSARAQQETQYF.